Listed below are T cell receptor beta chains from one sample, sequenced in a study of T-cell memory formation after mild COVID-19. TCRdb re-analysed the 5' RACE reads in MiXCR, keeping a single row per CDR3 protein. The sample records 50,000 or so distinct CDR3 sequences, 25% to 30% being singletons. The sample taken for sequencing was PBMCs or a T cell subset sorted from them (not recorded which). Source of these receptors: a man between 18 and 35 years old who had mild COVID-19 (a few samples of this study predate the infection). Cell type and time point are not known. The CDR3 runs from the conserved cysteine through the conserved F or W. D genes are given only for firm matches. Part of the rows lack a size; the others show once, few, many or a class for expanded clones.

>.|TRBJ2-5|TRBV4-3|.
CASSQGGLSVETQYF
TGCGCCAGCAGCCAAGGGGGACTGTCGGTAGAGACCCAGTACTTC
>.|TRBJ1-2|TRBV5-1|TRBD1
CASSAGTGGGGYTF
TGCGCCAGCAGCGCCGGGACAGGGGGCGGTGGCTACACCTTC
>.|TRBJ1-4|TRBV9|.
CASSRGAEGTNEKLFF
TGTGCCAGCAGTCGTGGGGCCGAGGGGACTAATGAAAAACTGTTTTTT
>few|TRBJ1-1|TRBV2|.
CASRPRHLLNTEAFF
TGTGCCAGCAGGCCCCGCCACCTTCTCAACACTGAAGCTTTCTTT
>.|TRBJ1-2|TRBV7-3|.
CASSPTGGDYGYTF
TGTGCCAGCAGCCCGACCGGTGGAGACTATGGCTACACCTTC
>few|TRBJ1-2|TRBV2|TRBD1
CASSEGQGAGGYTF
TGTGCCAGCAGTGAAGGACAGGGGGCAGGTGGCTACACCTTC
>.|TRBJ2-2|TRBV6-6|.
CASSYWTLANTGELFF
TGTGCCAGCAGTTATTGGACACTCGCGAACACCGGGGAGCTGTTTTTT
>.|TRBJ1-1|TRBV5-1|.
CASSLDPGKDTEAFF
TGCGCCAGCAGCTTGGACCCAGGGAAGGACACTGAAGCTTTCTTT
>few|TRBJ2-3|TRBV2|TRBD2
CASSELGGGTDTQYF
TGTGCCAGCAGTGAATTGGGAGGGGGCACAGATACGCAGTATTTT
>few|TRBJ2-2|TRBV9|.
CASSVTGSGANTGELFF
TGTGCCAGCAGCGTGACGGGATCCGGGGCGAACACCGGGGAGCTGTTTTTT
>many|TRBJ1-2|TRBV4-2|TRBD1
CASSQVGTGDNYGYTF
TGTGCCAGCAGCCAGGTCGGGACAGGCGATAACTATGGCTACACCTTC
>.|TRBJ2-1|TRBV4-1|TRBD1
CASSHGQATYNEQFF
TGCGCCAGCAGCCACGGACAGGCAACCTACAATGAGCAGTTCTTC
>.|TRBJ1-6|TRBV4-3|.
CASSPGQSYNSPLHF
TGCGCCAGCAGCCCCGGACAGTCCTATAATTCACCCCTCCACTTT
>.|TRBJ2-1|TRBV6-5|.
CASSYRENEQFF
TGTGCCAGCAGTTACAGGGAAAATGAGCAGTTCTTC
>few|TRBJ2-1|TRBV9|.
CASSTSTYNEQFF
TGTGCCAGCAGCACTAGTACCTACAATGAGCAGTTCTTC
>.|TRBJ2-3|TRBV5-4|.
CASSGETYTFTDTQYF
TGTGCCAGCTCCGGGGAGACTTATACTTTCACAGATACGCAGTATTTT
>.|TRBJ1-3|TRBV5-6|.
CASSFGYSGNTIYF
TGTGCCAGCAGTTTTGGGTACTCTGGAAACACCATATATTTT
>.|TRBJ1-3|TRBV6-5|TRBD1
CASSTHGTVSGNTIYF
TGTGCCAGCAGTACCCACGGGACAGTCTCTGGAAACACCATATATTTT
>.|TRBJ2-1|TRBV13|.
CASSLGRVATPYNEQFF
TGTGCCAGCAGCTTAGGCCGGGTAGCGACCCCCTACAATGAGCAGTTCTTC
>.|TRBJ1-1|TRBV27|TRBD1
CASLKPGTGWSEAFF
TGTGCCAGCCTTAAACCCGGGACAGGGTGGTCTGAAGCTTTCTTT
>.|TRBJ2-7|TRBV29-1|TRBD2
CSVRTSGTYEQYF
TGCAGCGTCCGGACTAGCGGTACCTACGAGCAGTACTTC
>few|TRBJ2-4|TRBV6-2/TRBV6-3|.
CASSLTKNIQYF
TGTGCCAGCAGTTTAACCAAAAACATTCAGTACTTC
>.|TRBJ2-5|TRBV4-1|.
CASGDLRKETQYF
TGCGCCAGCGGGGACTTGAGAAAAGAGACCCAGTACTTC
>few|TRBJ2-3|TRBV4-3|.
CASSQDTGWTDTQYF
TGCGCCAGCAGCCAAGATACGGGTTGGACAGATACGCAGTATTTT
>.|TRBJ2-7|TRBV20-1|.
CSASFGESYEQYF
TGCAGTGCTAGTTTCGGGGAGTCCTACGAGCAGTACTTC
>once|TRBJ1-2|TRBV6-5|.
CASSPSNNYGYTF
TGTGCCAGCAGTCCTAGTAATAACTATGGCTACACCTTC
>.|TRBJ2-1|TRBV7-3|TRBD1
CASSLGLSGQGLNEQFF
TGTGCCAGCAGCTTAGGATTATCGGGACAGGGTCTCAATGAGCAGTTCTTC
>.|TRBJ2-2|TRBV9|.
CASSVENTGELFF
TGTGCCAGCAGCGTAGAGAACACCGGGGAGCTGTTTTTT
>few|TRBJ1-2|TRBV6-2/TRBV6-3|.
CASSRINYGYTF
TGTGCCAGCAGTAGGATAAACTATGGCTACACCTTC
>few|TRBJ2-7|TRBV12-3/TRBV12-4|.
CASSSYSYEQYF
TGTGCCAGCAGTTCATACTCCTACGAGCAGTACTTC
>.|TRBJ2-7|TRBV7-9|TRBD1
CASSPTGTGGIGQYF
TGTGCCAGCAGCCCAACCGGGACAGGGGGAATTGGGCAGTACTTC
>.|TRBJ2-2|TRBV6-5|.
CASSYSRRRELFF
TGTGCCAGCAGTTACTCGAGGAGGAGAGAGCTGTTTTTT